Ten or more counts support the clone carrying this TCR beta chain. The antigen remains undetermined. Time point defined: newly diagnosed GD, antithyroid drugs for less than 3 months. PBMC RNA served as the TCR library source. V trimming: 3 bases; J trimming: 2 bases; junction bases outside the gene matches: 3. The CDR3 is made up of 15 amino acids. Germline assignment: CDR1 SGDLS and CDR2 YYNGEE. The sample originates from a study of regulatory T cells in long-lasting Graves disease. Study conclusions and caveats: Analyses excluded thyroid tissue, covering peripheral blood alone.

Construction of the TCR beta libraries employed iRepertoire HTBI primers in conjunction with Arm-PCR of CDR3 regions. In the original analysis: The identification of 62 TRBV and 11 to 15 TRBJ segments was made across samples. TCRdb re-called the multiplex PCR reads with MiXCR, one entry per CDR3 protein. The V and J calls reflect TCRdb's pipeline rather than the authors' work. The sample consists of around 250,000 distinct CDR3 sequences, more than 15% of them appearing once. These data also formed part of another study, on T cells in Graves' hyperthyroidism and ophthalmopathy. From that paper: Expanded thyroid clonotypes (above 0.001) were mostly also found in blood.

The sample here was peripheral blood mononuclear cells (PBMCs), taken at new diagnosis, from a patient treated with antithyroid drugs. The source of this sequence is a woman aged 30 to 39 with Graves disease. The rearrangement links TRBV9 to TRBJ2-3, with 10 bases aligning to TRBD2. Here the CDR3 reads CASSELAGDTDTQYF. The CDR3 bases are TGTGCCAGCAGCGAGCTAGCGGGGGACACAGATACGCAGTATTTT.